Shown below are 8 T cell receptor beta chains from a single sample sequenced in a study of control samples from healthy donors and cancer patients. Here immunoSEQ multiplex PCR was the method, and the copy in TCRdb shows in-frame clones only, minus some. The data show roughly 150,000 clones, with around 88% seen just once and over 1.5% held by the top ten. The sequenced material came from blood. The source is a man between 18 and 35 years old in good health.

Only a few counts were recorded for this clone. The chain is built from TRBV7-9 and TRBJ2-5, with 8 positions matching TRBD2. This CDR3 has 15 residues. Germline V gene lookup returns CDR1 SEHNR and CDR2 FQNEAQ (reference sequence). The J segment lost 2 bases and the V segment lost 2 bases, leaving 4 bases of the junction unmatched. This CDR3 is CASSLQRGSQETQYF. The CDR3 coding sequence is TGTGCCAGCAGCTTACAGCGGGGGTCTCAAGAGACCCAGTACTTC.

The chain carries TRBV7-6 and TRBJ2-1; 10 bases agree with TRBD2. The CDR3 covers 15 residues. J lost 3 bases, V lost 4 bases, and 3 bases had no gene match. Per the germline V gene, CDR1 is SGHVS and CDR2 is FNYEAQ. The CDR3: CASSSSGGDYNEQFF. CDR3 bases: TGTGCCAGCAGCTCGAGCGGGGGGGACTACAATGAGCAGTTCTTC.

This chain joins TRBV6-5 and TRBJ2-7; TRBD1 matches 8 bases. V lost 5 bases to trimming and J lost 1 base; unmatched junction nucleotides: 7. CDR1 and CDR2 (germline): MNHEY, SVGAGI. CDR3 size: 15 residues. The CDR3 region has the DNA TGTGCCAGCAGTAAGGGACAGGTGGAGTCCTACGAGCAGTACTTC. Translated: CASSKGQVESYEQYF.

The chain has TRBV5-1 and TRBJ2-2; the D call may be TRBD1 or TRBD2 (6 bases each). V lost 2 bases, J lost 0 bases, and 11 bases lay in between. There are 16 residues in the CDR3. Germline V gives CDR1 SGHRS, CDR2 YFSETQ. The CDR3 nucleotides read TGCGCCAGCAGCTTACGGGGGCCGGCGAACACCGGGGAGCTGTTTTTT. The encoded protein is CASSLRGPANTGELFF.

The chain links TRBV28 to TRBJ1-6; 7 bases are shared with TRBD1. Germline V gene sequence: CDR1 MDHEN, CDR2 SYDVKM. CDR3 length: 13 residues. Trimming at V came to 8 bases and at J to 8 bases, leaving 6 bases not matched to a gene. In DNA, the CDR3 is TGTGCCAGCCACGACAGGGCCCATTCACCCCTCCACTTT. Translating gives CASHDRAHSPLHF.

The V gene is TRBV9, the J gene TRBJ2-5, with D perhaps matching TRBD1 (6 bases). V dropped 2 bases and J dropped 5 bases, with 10 bases sitting between them. The germline gives CDR1 SGDLS, CDR2 YYNGEE. This CDR3 region has 13 residues. The chain's CDR3 is CASSVVQGETQYF. Written as DNA, the CDR3 is TGTGCCAGCAGCGTCGTACAGGGTGAGACCCAGTACTTC.

The chain combines TRBV4-3 with TRBJ1-4, with D possibly being TRBD1 (5 bases). With 6 bases removed from V and 8 bases from J, the gap between germline ends came to 16 bases. The CDR3 sequence is 14 residues long. From germline, CDR1 is LGHNA and CDR2 YSLEER. The CDR3: CASSPDGRGEKLFF. In DNA, the CDR3 is TGCGCCAGCAGTCCGGACGGACGGGGGGAAAAACTGTTTTTT.

The chain couples TRBV7-8 to TRBJ1-2; possibly TRBD1 for D (6 bases). The CDR3 consists of 15 residues. Germline V lookup: CDR1 SGHVS, CDR2 FQNEAQ. V was pared by 3 bases and J by 0 bases, with 11 bases between. CDR3 amino acids: CASSFQQGANYGYTF. CDR3 in DNA: TGTGCCAGCAGCTTCCAACAGGGAGCTAACTATGGCTACACCTTC.